This T cell receptor beta chain was retrieved from a study of blood T cells in healthy people across ages. This clonotype was observed a handful of times. Its antigen is unknown. Study findings and constraints: Shifts in expanded clonotypes may have been confounded by donor CMV status, which was unknown. As age increased, TCR beta diversity per million T cells fell in a roughly linear fashion. Among long-lived donors, naive CD4+ cells were more numerous and diversity higher than in aged donors.

With a J-beta primer mix and a sample-barcoded 5' primer, a second PCR ran roughly 6 to 11 cycles. TCRdb re-called the 5' RACE reads through MiXCR, storing one row per CDR3 protein. Of roughly 680,000 distinct CDR3 sequences in the sample, roughly 20% were seen once. CDR1 is SGHAT, CDR2 FQNNGV, per germline. CDR3 size: 18 residues. The V and J ends lost 1 base and 4 bases, in that order; junction bases with no gene match: 12. The sequence was collected from a man in his 70s in good health. The V call is TRBV11-2, the J call TRBJ2-3, with 9 bases aligning to TRBD1. What was sequenced was blood. CDR3 loop: CASSLGPGQGRAADTQYF. The DNA of the CDR3 is TGTGCCAGCAGCTTAGGGCCGGGACAGGGTCGAGCCGCAGATACGCAGTATTTT.